This TCR beta chain was profiled in a study of cytotoxic CD8 clonotypes in ibrutinib-treated CLL. TCRdb's table, derived via immunoSEQ multiplex PCR, lists solely in-frame clones and lacks some. Among some 200,000 clones listed, roughly three quarters were seen once. Germline CDR1 SGHRS, CDR2 YFSETQ. Trimming took off 7 bases at V and 1 base at J, with 13 bases between the two ends. The CDR3 loop spans 14 amino acids. This clone was counted a single time. The source of this sequence is a human donor with chronic lymphocytic leukemia. This sequence joins TRBV5-1 and TRBJ2-3, with D unclear. The sequences come from PBMCs, collected after 12 months of ibrutinib treatment. The CDR3 spells CASGLGEGTDTQYF. The CDR3 coding sequence is TGCGCCAGCGGCCTCGGAGAGGGCACAGATACGCAGTATTTT.